One sample yielded the 9 T cell receptor beta chains listed below, sequenced in a study of lymphopenia after photon versus proton radiotherapy. TCRdb's copy holds only in-frame clones and misses some; the assay was immunoSEQ multiplex PCR. The data hold 24,000 or so clones, with around four fifths observed a single time. The sequencing here drew on peripheral blood, taken from a patient treated with photon-based radiotherapy. These TCRs come from a man between 40 and 49 years old with gastric cancer.

The V gene is TRBV7-6, the J gene TRBJ1-2, with D unresolved. This CDR3 contains 12 residues. Trimming removed 5 bases at V and 1 base at J, with 5 bases between. Germline V gene sequence: CDR1 SGHVS, CDR2 FNYEAQ. The DNA of the CDR3 is TGTGCCAGCAGCACCAATAACTATGGCTACACCTTC. It encodes CASSTNNYGYTF.

The count of this clone is one. The V call is TRBV1, the J call TRBJ2-2. TRBV1 is a pseudogene segment. The CDR3 runs 13 residues. Here the CDR3 reads CTTSGRNTGELFF. The CDR3 coding sequence is TGCACCACCTCCGGACGGAACACCGGGGAGCTGTTTTTT.

This rearrangement joins TRBV7-2 to TRBJ1-1; D gene uncertain. The V gene's germline CDR1 is SGHTA and CDR2 FQGNSA. Deletions cut 3 bases from V and 2 bases from J, with 7 bases between. The CDR3 consists of 13 residues. The CDR3 protein is CASSFGSNTEAFF. CDR3 DNA: TGTGCCAGCAGCTTTGGGTCAAACACTGAAGCTTTCTTT.

CDR3 sequence: CASSGGQNQPQHF. CDR3 coding DNA: TGTGCCAGCAGCGGGGGACAGAACCAGCCCCAGCATTTT. This chain connects TRBV5-8 to TRBJ1-5, with 7 bases matching TRBD1. This CDR3 has 13 residues. From germline, CDR1 is SGHTS and CDR2 YDEGEE. Trimming at V came to 4 bases and at J to 7 bases, leaving 5 bases not matched to a gene.

This clone was seen more than once but under ten times. The rearrangement joins TRBV4-2 to TRBJ2-2; tentatively, D is TRBD1 (6 bases). Germline assignment: CDR1 LGHNA and CDR2 YNFKEQ. With 4 bases removed from V and 6 bases from J, the gap between germline ends came to 12 bases. The CDR3 is 14 residues long. The CDR3 DNA follows: TGTGCCAGCAGCCCTACACAGGGATCCGGGGAGCTGTTTTTT. It specifies CASSPTQGSGELFF.

V gene TRBV12-1 combines with J gene TRBJ2-1; the listed D gene, TRBD2, was not tested against the DNA. TRBV12-1 is designated a pseudogene. The CDR3 extends over 15 amino acids. Written as DNA, the CDR3 is TGTGCCAGCAGCTTTGAGCGGGTGGGATACAATGAGCAGTTCTTC. This translates into CASSFERVGYNEQFF.

V and J are TRBV6-6 and TRBJ1-5, with 9 bases that match TRBD1. The length of the CDR3 is 16 residues. Germline V gene sequence: CDR1 MNHNY, CDR2 SVGAGI (reference sequence). V shed 6 bases and J 7 bases; nucleotides not matched to a gene: 13. The CDR3 sequence is CASSSMTGGREQPQHF. The CDR3, as DNA: TGTGCCAGCAGCTCCATGACAGGGGGGAGGGAACAGCCCCAGCATTTT.

This chain connects TRBV10-3 to TRBJ1-3; no clear D. The germline V gene encodes CDR1 ENHRY and CDR2 SYGVKD. Trimming took off 9 bases at V and 0 bases at J, with 12 bases between the two ends. This CDR3 has 14 residues. The CDR3 nucleotides are TGTGCCATGGCCCTGGCAAGCTCTGGAAACACCATATATTTT. Translating gives CAMALASSGNTIYF.

This chain connects TRBV7-9 to TRBJ2-3, with a weak D call TRBD2 (5 bases). Looked up from germline, CDR1 is SEHNR and CDR2 is FQNEAQ (reference sequence). This CDR3 contains 15 residues. The V gene lost 5 bases and the J gene lost 1 base, with 13 bases spanning the gap. The CDR3 spells CASSQPSRGTDTQYF. DNA for the CDR3: TGTGCCAGCAGCCAACCTAGCCGGGGCACAGATACGCAGTATTTT.